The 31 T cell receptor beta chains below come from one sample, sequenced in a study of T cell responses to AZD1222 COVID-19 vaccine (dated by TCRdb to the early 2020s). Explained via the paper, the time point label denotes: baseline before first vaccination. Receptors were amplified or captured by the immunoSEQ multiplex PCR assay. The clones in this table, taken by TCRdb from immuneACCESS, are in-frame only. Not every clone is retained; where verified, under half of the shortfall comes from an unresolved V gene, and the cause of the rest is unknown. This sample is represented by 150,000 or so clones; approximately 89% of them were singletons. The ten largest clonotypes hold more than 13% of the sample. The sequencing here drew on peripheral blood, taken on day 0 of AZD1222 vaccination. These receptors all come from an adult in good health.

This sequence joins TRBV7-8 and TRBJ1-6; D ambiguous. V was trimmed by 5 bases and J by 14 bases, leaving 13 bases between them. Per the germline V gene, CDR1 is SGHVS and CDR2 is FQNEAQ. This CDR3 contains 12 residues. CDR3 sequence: CASSLPLGTLHF. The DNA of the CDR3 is TGTGCCAGCAGCCTCCCCCTGGGGACCCTCCACTTT.

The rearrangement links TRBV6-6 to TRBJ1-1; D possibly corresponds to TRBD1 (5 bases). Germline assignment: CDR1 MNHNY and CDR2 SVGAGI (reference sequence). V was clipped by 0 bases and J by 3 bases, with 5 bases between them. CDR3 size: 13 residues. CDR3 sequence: CASSYSTDTEAFF. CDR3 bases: TGTGCCAGCAGTTACTCGACAGACACTGAAGCTTTCTTT.

In DNA form, the CDR3 reads TGTGCCAGCTCCCCAGAGACAGGGTACAATGAGCAGTTCTTC. Translating it yields CASSPETGYNEQFF. The chain uses TRBV18 and TRBJ2-1, with 7 bases aligning to TRBD1. The CDR3 consists of 14 residues. CDR1 KGHSH and CDR2 LQKENI come from the germline V gene. Trimming removed 6 bases from V and 4 bases from J; junction bases left unmatched: 6.

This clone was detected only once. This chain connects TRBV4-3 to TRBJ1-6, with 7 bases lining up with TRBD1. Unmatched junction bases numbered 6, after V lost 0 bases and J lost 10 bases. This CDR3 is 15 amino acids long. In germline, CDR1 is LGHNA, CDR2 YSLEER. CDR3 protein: CASSQETGSVSPLHF. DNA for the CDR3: TGCGCCAGCAGCCAAGAGACAGGGTCCGTATCACCCCTCCACTTT.

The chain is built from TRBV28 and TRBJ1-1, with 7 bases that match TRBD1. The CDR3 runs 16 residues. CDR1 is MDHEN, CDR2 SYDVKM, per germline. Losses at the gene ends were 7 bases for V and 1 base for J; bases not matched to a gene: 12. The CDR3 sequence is CASTPGATGRNTEAFF. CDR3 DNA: TGTGCCAGCACCCCGGGGGCGACAGGGCGGAACACTGAAGCTTTCTTT.

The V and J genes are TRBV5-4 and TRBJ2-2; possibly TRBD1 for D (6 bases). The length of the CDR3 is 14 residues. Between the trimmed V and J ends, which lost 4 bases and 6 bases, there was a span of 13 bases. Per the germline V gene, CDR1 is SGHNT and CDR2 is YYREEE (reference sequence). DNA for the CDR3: TGTGCCAGCAGCATGGCACAGGGTGCCGGGGAGCTGTTTTTT. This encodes CASSMAQGAGELFF.

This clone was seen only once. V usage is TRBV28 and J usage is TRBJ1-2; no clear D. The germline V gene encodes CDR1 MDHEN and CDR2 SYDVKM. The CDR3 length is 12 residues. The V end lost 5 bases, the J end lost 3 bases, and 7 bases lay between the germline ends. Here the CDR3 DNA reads TGTGCCAGCAGTCCACTATACTATGGCTACACCTTC. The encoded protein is CASSPLYYGYTF.

CDR3 coding DNA: TGTGCCAGCAGCACGCGGGGGGGAGCAGATACGCAGTATTTT. Translating it yields CASSTRGGADTQYF. The rearrangement uses TRBV5-4 and TRBJ2-3, with 9 bases matching TRBD2. This CDR3 is 14 amino acids long. Trimming at V came to 4 bases and at J to 4 bases, leaving 4 bases not matched to a gene. From germline, CDR1 is SGHNT and CDR2 YYREEE (reference sequence).

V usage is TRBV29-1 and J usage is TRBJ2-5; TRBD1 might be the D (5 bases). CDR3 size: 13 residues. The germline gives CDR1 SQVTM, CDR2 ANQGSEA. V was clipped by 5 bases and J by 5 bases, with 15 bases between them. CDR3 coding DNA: TGCAGCGTTCCCCGCCACGCAGGGGAGACCCAGTACTTC. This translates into CSVPRHAGETQYF. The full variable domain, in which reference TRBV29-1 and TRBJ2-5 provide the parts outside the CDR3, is SAVISQKPSRDICQRGTSLTIQCQVDSQVTMMFWYRQQPGQSLTLIATANQGSEATYESGFVIDKFPISRPNLTFSTLTVSNMSPEDSSIYLCSVPRHAGETQYFGPGTRLLVL.

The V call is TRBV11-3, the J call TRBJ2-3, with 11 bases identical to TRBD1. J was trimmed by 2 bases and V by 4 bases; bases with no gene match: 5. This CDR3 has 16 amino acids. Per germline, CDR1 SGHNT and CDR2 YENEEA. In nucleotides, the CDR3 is TGTGCCAGCAGCTCAGGACAGGGGGCAAACACAGATACGCAGTATTTT. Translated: CASSSGQGANTDTQYF.

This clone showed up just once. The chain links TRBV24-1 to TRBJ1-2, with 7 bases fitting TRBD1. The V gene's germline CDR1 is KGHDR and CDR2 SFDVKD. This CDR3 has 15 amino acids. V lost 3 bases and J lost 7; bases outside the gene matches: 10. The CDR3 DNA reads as TGTGCCACCAGTGATCCAGCCGGGACAGAGGTTGGCTACACCTTC. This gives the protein CATSDPAGTEVGYTF.

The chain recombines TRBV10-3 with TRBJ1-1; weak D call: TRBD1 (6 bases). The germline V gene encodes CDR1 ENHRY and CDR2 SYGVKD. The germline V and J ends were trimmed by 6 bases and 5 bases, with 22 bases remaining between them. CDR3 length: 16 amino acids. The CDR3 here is CAIRGEDRGPVTEAFF. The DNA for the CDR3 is TGTGCCATCAGGGGGGAGGACAGAGGCCCGGTGACTGAAGCTTTCTTT.

CDR3 protein: CASGQGLDNSPLHF. The CDR3 nucleotides are TGTGCCAGCGGACAGGGATTAGATAATTCACCCCTCCACTTT. The chain couples TRBV6-5 to TRBJ1-6; TRBD1 matches 8 bases. The CDR3 runs to 14 residues. The V segment lost 8 bases and the J segment 5 bases; nucleotides outside the gene matches: 5. Germline V CDR1 and CDR2: MNHEY, SVGAGI.

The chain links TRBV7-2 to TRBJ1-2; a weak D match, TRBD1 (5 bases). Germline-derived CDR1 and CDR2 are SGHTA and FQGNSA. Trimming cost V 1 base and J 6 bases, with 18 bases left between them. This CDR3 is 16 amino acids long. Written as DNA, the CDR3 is TGTGCCAGCAGCTTAGTTTGGGGAGGGACGGAAGATGGCTACACCTTC. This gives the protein CASSLVWGGTEDGYTF.

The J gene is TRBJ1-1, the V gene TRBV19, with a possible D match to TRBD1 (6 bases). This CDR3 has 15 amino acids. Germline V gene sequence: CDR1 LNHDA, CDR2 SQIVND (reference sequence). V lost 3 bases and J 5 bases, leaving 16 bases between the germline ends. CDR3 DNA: TGTGCCAGTAGTATTTTGACCCAGGGGCAAACTGAAGCTTTCTTT. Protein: CASSILTQGQTEAFF.

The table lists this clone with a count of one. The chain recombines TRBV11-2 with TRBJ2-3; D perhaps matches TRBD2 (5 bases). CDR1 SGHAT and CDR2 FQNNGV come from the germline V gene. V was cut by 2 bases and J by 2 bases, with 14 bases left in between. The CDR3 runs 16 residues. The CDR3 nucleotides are TGTGCCAGCAGCTTAACGGGAAGGAGATTCACAGATACGCAGTATTTT. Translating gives CASSLTGRRFTDTQYF.

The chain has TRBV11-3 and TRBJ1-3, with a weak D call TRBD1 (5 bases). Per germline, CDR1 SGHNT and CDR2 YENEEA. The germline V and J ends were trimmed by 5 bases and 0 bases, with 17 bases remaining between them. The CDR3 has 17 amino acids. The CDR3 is CASSPGSGQSSGNTIYF. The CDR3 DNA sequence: TGTGCCAGCAGCCCAGGGAGCGGGCAGAGCTCTGGAAACACCATATATTTT.

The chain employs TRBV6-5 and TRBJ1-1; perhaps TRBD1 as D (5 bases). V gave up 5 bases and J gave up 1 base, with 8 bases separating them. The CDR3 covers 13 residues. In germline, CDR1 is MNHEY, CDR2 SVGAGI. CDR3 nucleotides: TGTGCCAGCAGTCTAAGGGGGAACACTGAAGCTTTCTTT. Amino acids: CASSLRGNTEAFF.

The DNA of the CDR3 is TGCGCCAGCAGCTTGGCGGCGGGGGCGAACACTGAAGCTTTCTTT. It codes for CASSLAAGANTEAFF. This chain links TRBV5-1 with TRBJ1-1; possibly TRBD1 for D (6 bases). This CDR3 is 15 amino acids long. Trimming left V 0 bases short and J 1 base short, with 10 bases between. The germline V gene encodes CDR1 SGHRS and CDR2 YFSETQ.

CDR3 coding DNA: TGTGCCAGCTCATCGCGACAGGACTCTGGGGCCAACGTCCTGACTTTC. It encodes CASSSRQDSGANVLTF. V gene TRBV18 combines with J gene TRBJ2-6; possibly TRBD1 for D (6 bases). The CDR3 contains 16 residues. Trimming left V 5 bases short and J 0 bases short, with 11 bases between. Germline values: CDR1 KGHSH, CDR2 LQKENI.

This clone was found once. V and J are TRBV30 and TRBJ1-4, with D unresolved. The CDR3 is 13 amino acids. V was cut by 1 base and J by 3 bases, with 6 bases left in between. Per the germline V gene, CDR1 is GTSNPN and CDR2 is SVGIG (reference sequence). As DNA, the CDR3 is TGTGCCTGGAGTGAACAGTCTAATGAAAAACTGTTTTTT. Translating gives CAWSEQSNEKLFF.

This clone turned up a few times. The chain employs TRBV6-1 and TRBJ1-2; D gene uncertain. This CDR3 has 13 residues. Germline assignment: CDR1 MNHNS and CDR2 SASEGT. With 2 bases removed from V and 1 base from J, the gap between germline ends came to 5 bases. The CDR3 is CASSERYNYGYTF. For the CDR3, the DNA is TGTGCCAGCAGTGAAAGATATAACTATGGCTACACCTTC.

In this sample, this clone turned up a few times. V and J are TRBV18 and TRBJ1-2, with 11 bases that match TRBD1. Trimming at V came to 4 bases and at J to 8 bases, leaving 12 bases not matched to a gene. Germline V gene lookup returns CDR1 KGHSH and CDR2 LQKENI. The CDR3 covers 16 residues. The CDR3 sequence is CASSQPTGTGGEGYTF. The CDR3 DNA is TGTGCCAGCTCACAGCCCACCGGGACAGGGGGTGAAGGCTACACCTTC. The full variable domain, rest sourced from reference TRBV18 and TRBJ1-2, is NAGVMQNPRHLVRRRGQEARLRCSPMKGHSHVYWYRQLPEEGLKFMVYLQKENIIDESGMPKERFSAEFPKEGPSILRIQQVVRGDSAAYFCASSQPTGTGGEGYTFGSGTRLTVV.

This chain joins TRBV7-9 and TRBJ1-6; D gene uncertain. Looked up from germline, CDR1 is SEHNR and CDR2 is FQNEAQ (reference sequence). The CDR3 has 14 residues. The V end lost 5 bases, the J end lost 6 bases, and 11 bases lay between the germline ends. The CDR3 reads CASSPTTANSPLHF. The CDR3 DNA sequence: TGTGCCAGCAGCCCTACTACAGCTAATTCACCCCTCCACTTT.

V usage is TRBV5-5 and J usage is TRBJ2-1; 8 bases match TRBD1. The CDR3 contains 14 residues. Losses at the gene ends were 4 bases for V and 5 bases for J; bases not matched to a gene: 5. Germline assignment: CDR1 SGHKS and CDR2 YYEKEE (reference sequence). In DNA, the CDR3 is TGTGCCAGCAGCACCCGGACAGGGAACAATGAGCAGTTCTTC. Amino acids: CASSTRTGNNEQFF.

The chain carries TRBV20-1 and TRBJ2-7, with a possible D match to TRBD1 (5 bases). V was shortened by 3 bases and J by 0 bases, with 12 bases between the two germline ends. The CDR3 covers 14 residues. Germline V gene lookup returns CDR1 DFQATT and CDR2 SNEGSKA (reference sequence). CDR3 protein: CSASNPGNSYEQYF. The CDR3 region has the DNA TGCAGTGCTAGTAATCCAGGGAACTCCTACGAGCAGTACTTC.

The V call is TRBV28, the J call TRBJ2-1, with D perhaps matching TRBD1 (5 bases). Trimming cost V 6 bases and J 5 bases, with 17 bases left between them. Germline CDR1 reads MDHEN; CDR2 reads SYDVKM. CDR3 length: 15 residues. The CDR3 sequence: CASSQDTYEDNEQFF. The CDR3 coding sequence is TGTGCCAGCAGCCAGGACACTTACGAGGACAATGAGCAGTTCTTC.

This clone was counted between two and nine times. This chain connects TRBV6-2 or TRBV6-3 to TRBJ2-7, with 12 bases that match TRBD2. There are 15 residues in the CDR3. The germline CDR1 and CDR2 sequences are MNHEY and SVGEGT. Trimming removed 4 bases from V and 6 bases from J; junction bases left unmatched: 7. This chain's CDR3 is CASSFWTSGVGEQYF. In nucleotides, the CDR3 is TGTGCCAGCAGTTTCTGGACTAGCGGGGTTGGCGAGCAGTACTTC.

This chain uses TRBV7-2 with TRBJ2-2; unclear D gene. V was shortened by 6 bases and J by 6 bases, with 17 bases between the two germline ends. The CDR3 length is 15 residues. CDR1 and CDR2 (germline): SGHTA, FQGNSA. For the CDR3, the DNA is TGTGCCAGCAGACTTACCCCCCGAGATGCCGGGGAGCTGTTTTTT. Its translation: CASRLTPRDAGELFF.

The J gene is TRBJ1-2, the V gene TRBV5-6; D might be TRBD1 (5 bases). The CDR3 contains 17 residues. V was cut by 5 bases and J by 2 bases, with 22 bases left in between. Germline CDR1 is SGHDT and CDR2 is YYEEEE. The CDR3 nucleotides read TGTGCCAGCAGAAACCCCCGGCGTTCCGGGGGGAACTATGGCTACACCTTC. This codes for CASRNPRRSGGNYGYTF.

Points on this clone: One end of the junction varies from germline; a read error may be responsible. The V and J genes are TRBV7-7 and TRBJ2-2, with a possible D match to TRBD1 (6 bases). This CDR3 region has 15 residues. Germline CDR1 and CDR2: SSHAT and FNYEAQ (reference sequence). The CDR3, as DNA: TGTGCTAGCAGCTTGGGGGACACACACACCGGGGAGCTGTTTTTT. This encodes CASSLGDTHTGELFF.